One and the same sample provided the 3 T cell receptor beta chains below, sequenced in a study of blood T cell repertoires in COVID-19. Some clones are missing from TCRdb's copy, which holds only in-frame ones; the method was immunoSEQ multiplex PCR. Of 100,000 to 150,000 clones in the sample, approximately 84% were seen once. Material for sequencing was peripheral blood. These TCRs come from a woman in her thirties who had recovered from COVID-19.

The chain has TRBV29-1 and TRBJ2-3, with 10 bases aligning to TRBD2. The CDR3 totals 16 residues. Germline CDR1 SQVTM, CDR2 ANQGSEA. Unmatched junction bases numbered 9, after V lost 3 bases and J lost 3 bases. The CDR3 sequence: CSVEGVPGLATDTQYF. The CDR3 coding sequence is TGCAGCGTTGAGGGGGTACCGGGACTAGCGACAGATACGCAGTATTTT.

The chain employs TRBV5-1 and TRBJ1-5; D perhaps matches TRBD1 (6 bases). CDR3 length: 13 residues. Per the germline V gene, CDR1 is SGHRS and CDR2 is YFSETQ. Trimming removed 4 bases at V and 7 bases at J, with 12 bases between. This CDR3 is CASSADQGQPQHF. In DNA form, the CDR3 reads TGCGCCAGCAGCGCGGACCAGGGGCAGCCCCAGCATTTT.

The rearrangement links TRBV27 to TRBJ2-5; 8 positions agree with TRBD2. CDR3 length: 15 residues. The germline V gene has CDR1 MNHEY and CDR2 SMNVEV (reference sequence). The ends lost 3 bases at V and 1 base at J; junction bases unmatched: 4. CDR3 loop: CASSFGSGSQETQYF. The CDR3 region has the DNA TGTGCCAGCAGTTTTGGGAGCGGGAGCCAAGAGACCCAGTACTTC.